The sequence of this T cell receptor beta chain was determined in a study of blood T cell repertoires in COVID-19. Study in general: The cDNA or gDNA used as material had been derived from T cells, B-cell-depleted T cells, or PBMCs.

This CDR3 comprises 15 residues. Germline V gene lookup returns CDR1 MNHEY and CDR2 SMNVEV (reference sequence). V trimming: 3 bases; J trimming: 4 bases; junction bases outside the gene matches: 5. This clone was counted once. Enrolled during active infection, Seattle patients were then followed longitudinally. In the authors' workflow: By means of reference gene primer amplification, nucleated cell counts were estimated. Clones were read by immunoSEQ multiplex PCR, and TCRdb kept only the in-frame ones, dropping some. That table is the source of V, J and clone size, and D and trimming were worked out from the DNA. The sample lists 60,000 to 85,000 clones, 70% to 90% occurring once.

The sequencing input was peripheral blood. The clonotype was recovered from a woman aged 45-65 years with COVID-19, enrolled during active disease. The chain carries TRBV27 and TRBJ2-2, with TRBD1 matching 7 bases. Written as DNA, the CDR3 is TGTGCCAGCAGTTTTACAGGGGAGCTCACCGGGGAGCTGTTTTTT. Encoded protein: CASSFTGELTGELFF.